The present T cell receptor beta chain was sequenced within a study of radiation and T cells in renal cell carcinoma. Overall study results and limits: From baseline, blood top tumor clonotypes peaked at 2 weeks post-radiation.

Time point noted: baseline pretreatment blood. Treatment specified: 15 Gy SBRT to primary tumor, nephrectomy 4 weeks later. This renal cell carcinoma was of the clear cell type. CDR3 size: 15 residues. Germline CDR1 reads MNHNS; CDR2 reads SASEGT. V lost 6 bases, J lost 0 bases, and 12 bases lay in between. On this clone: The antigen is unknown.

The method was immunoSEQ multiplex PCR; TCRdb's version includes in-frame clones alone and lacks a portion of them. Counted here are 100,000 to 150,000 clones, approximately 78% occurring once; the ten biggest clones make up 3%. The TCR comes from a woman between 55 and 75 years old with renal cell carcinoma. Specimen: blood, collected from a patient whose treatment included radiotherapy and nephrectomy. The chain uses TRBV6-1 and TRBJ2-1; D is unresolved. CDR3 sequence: CASSLLFSSYNEQFF. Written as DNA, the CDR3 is TGTGCCAGCAGCCTTCTTTTTAGCTCCTACAATGAGCAGTTCTTC.